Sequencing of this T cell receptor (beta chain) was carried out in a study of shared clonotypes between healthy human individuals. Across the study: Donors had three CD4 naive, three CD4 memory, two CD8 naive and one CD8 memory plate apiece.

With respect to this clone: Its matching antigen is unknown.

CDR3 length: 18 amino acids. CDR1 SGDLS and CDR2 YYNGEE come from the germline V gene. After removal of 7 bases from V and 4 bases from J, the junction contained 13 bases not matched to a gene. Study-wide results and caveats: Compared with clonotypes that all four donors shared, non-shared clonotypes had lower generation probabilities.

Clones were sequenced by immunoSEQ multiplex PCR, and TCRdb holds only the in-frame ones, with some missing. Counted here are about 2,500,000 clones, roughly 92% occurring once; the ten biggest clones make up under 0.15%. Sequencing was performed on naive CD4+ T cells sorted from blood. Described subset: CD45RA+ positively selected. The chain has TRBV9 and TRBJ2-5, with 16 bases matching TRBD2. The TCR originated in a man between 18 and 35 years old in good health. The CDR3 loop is CASLKPGLAGGPGETQYF. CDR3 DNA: TGTGCCAGCCTCAAGCCGGGACTAGCGGGGGGGCCAGGAGAGACCCAGTACTTC. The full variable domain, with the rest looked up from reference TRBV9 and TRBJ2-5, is DSGVTQTPKHLITATGQRVTLRCSPRSGDLSVYWYQQSLDQGLQFLIQYYNGEERAKGNILERFSAQQFPDLHSELNLSSLELGDSALYFCASLKPGLAGGPGETQYFGPGTRLLVL.